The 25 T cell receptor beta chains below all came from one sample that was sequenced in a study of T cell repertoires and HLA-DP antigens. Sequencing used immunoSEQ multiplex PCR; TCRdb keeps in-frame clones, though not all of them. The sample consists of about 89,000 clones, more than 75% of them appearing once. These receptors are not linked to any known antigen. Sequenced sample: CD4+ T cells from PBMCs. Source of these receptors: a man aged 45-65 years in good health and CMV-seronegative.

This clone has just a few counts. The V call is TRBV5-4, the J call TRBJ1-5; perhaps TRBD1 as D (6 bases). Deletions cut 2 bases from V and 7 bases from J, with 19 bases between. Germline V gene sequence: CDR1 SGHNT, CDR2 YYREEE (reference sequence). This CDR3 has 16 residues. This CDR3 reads CASSFWGQGQNQPQHF. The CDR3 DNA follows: TGTGCCAGCAGCTTCTGGGGCCAGGGGCAAAACCAGCCCCAGCATTTT.

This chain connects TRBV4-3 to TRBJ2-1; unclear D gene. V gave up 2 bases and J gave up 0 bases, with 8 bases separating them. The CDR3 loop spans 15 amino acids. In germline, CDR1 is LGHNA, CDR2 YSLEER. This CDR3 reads CASSQSGNSYNEQFF. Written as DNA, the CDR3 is TGCGCCAGCAGCCAATCTGGGAACTCCTACAATGAGCAGTTCTTC.

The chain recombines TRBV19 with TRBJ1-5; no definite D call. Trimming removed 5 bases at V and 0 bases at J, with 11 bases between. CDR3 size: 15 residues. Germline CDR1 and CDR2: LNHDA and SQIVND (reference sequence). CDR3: CASSLRDHSNQPQHF. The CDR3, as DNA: TGTGCCAGTAGTTTACGGGATCATAGCAATCAGCCCCAGCATTTT.

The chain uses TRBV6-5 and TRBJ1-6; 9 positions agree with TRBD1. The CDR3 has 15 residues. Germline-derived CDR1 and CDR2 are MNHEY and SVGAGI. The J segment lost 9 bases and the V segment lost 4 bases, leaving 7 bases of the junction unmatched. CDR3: CASSFSGTGLSPLHF. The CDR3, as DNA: TGTGCCAGCAGTTTTTCCGGGACAGGGCTTTCACCCCTCCACTTT.

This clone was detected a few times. The CDR3 coding sequence is TGTGCCAGTACCTCTCCCCTAGACCGACAGCCCCAGCATTTT. Translated: CASTSPLDRQPQHF. This chain connects TRBV19 to TRBJ1-5; D remains ambiguous. The CDR3 is 14 amino acids. Germline CDR1 and CDR2: LNHDA and SQIVND (reference sequence). V was shortened by 7 bases and J by 7 bases, with 17 bases between the two germline ends.

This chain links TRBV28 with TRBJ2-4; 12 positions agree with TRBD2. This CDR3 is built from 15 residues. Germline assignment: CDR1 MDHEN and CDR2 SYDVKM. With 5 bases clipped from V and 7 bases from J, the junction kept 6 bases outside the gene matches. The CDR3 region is CASSKTSGRRNIQYF. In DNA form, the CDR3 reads TGTGCCAGCAGTAAGACTAGCGGGAGAAGGAACATTCAGTACTTC.

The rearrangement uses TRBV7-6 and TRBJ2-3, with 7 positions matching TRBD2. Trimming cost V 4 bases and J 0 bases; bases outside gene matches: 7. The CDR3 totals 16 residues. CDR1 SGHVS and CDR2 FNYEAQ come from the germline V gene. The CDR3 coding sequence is TGTGCCAGCAGCTCACGAGCGGGGTCTAGCACAGATACGCAGTATTTT. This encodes CASSSRAGSSTDTQYF.

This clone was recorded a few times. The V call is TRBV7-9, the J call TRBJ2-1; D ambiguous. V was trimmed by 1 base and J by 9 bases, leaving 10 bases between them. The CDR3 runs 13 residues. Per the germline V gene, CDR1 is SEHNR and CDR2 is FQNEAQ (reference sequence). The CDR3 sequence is CASSLGRIAEQFF. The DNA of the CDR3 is TGTGCCAGCAGCTTAGGGAGAATTGCTGAGCAGTTCTTC.

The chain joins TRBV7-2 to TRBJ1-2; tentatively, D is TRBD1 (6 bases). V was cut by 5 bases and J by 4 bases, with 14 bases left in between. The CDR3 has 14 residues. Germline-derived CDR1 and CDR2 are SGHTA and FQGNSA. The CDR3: CASSPQGSGYGYTF. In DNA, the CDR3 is TGTGCCAGCAGCCCACAGGGCTCAGGCTATGGCTACACCTTC. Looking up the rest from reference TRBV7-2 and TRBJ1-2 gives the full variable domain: GAGVSQSPSNKVTEKGKDVELRCDPISGHTALYWYRQSLGQGLEFLIYFQGNSAPDKSGLPSDRFSAERTGGSVSTLTIQRTQQEDSAVYLCASSPQGSGYGYTFGSGTRLTVV.

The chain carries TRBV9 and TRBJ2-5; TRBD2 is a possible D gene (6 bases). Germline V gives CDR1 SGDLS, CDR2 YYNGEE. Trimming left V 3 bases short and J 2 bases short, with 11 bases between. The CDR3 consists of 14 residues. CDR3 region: CASSAGGGQETQYF. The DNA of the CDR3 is TGTGCCAGCAGCGCCGGGGGAGGTCAAGAGACCCAGTACTTC.

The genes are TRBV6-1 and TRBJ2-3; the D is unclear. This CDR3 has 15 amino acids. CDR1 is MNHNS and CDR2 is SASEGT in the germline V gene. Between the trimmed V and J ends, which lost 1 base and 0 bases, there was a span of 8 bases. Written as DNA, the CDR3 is TGTGCCAGCAGTGAAGTATTTTTGAGCACAGATACGCAGTATTTT. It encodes CASSEVFLSTDTQYF.

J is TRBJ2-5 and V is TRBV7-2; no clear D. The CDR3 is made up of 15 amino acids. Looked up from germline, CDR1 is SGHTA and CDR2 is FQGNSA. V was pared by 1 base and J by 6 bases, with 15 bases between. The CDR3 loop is CASSLGQTMAKTQYF. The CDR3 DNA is TGTGCCAGCAGCTTAGGACAAACGATGGCAAAGACCCAGTACTTC.

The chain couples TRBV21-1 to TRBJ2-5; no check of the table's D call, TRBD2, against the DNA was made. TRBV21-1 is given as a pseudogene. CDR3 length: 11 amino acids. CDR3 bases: TGTGCCAGCAGGTCGTGTTGGACCCAGTACTTC. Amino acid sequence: CASRSCWTQYF.

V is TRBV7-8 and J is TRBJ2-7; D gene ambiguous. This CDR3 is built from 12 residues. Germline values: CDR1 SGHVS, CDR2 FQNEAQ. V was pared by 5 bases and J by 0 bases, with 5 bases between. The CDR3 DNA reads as TGTGCCAGCAGCCCGTCCTCCTACGAGCAGTACTTC. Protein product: CASSPSSYEQYF.

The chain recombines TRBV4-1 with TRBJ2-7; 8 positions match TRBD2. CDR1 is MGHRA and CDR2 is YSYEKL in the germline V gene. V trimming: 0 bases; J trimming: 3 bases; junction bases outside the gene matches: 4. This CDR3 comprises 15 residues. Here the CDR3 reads CASSQEAGGDYEQYF. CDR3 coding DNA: TGCGCCAGCAGCCAAGAGGCGGGGGGTGACTACGAGCAGTACTTC.

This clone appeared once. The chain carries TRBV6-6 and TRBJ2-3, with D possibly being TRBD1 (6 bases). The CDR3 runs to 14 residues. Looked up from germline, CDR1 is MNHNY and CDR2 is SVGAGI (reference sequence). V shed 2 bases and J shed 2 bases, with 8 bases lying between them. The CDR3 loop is CASSYGGPTDTQYF. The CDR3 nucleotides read TGTGCCAGCAGTTACGGGGGCCCCACAGATACGCAGTATTTT.

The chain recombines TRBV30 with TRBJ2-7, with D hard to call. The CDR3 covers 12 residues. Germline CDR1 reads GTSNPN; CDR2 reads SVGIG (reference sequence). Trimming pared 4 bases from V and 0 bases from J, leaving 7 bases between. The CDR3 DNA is TGTGCCTGGACGGATAGCTCCTACGAGCAGTACTTC. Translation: CAWTDSSYEQYF.

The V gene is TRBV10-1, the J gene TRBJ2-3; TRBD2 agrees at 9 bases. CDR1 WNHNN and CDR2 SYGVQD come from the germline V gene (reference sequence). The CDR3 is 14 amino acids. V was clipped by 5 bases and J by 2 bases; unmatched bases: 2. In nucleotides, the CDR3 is TGCGCCAGCAGTAGCGGGAGGAACACAGATACGCAGTATTTT. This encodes CASSSGRNTDTQYF.

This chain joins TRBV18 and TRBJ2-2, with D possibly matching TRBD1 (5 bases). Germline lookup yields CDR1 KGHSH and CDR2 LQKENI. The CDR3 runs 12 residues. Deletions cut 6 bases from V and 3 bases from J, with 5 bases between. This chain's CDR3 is CASSTDTGELFF. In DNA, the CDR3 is TGTGCCAGCTCGACAGACACCGGGGAGCTGTTTTTT.

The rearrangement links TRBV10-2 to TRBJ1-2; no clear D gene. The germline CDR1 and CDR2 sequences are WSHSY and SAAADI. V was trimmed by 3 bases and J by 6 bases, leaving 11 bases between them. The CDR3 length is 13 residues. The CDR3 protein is CASSDGQRDGYTF. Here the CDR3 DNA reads TGCGCCAGCAGTGACGGCCAACGGGATGGCTACACCTTC.

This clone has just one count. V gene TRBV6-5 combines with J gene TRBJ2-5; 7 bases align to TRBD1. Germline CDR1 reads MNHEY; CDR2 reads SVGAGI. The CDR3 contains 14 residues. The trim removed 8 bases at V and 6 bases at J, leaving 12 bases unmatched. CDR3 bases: TGTGCCAGCGGATTAGACCACAGGGGCCAGACCCAGTACTTC. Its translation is CASGLDHRGQTQYF.

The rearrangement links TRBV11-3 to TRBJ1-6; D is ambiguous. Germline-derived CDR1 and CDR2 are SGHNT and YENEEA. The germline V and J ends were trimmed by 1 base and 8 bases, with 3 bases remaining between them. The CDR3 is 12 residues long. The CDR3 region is CASSLADSPLHF. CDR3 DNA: TGTGCCAGCAGCTTAGCTGATTCACCCCTCCACTTT.

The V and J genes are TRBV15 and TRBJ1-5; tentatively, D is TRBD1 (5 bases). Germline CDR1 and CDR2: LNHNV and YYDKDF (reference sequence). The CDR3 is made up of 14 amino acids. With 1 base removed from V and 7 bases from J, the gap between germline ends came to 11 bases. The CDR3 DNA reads TGTGCCACCAGCAGAGGAGGTGGGGCCCAGCCCCAGCATTTT. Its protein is CATSRGGGAQPQHF. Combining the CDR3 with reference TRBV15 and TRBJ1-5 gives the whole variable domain DAMVIQNPRYQVTQFGKPVTLSCSQTLNHNVMYWYQQKSSQAPKLLFHYYDKDFNNEADTPDNFQSRRPNTSFCFLDIRSPGLGDTAMYLCATSRGGGAQPQHFGDGTRLSIL.

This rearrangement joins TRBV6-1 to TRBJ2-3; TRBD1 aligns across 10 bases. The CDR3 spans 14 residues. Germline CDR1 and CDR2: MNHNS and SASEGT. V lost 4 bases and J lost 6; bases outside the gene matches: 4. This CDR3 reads CASSVDRGRDTQYF. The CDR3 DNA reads TGTGCCAGCAGTGTCGACAGGGGGCGGGATACGCAGTATTTT.

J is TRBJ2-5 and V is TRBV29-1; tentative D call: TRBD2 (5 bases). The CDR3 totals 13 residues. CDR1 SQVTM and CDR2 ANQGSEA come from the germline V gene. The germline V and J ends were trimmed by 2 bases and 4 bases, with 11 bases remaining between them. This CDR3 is CSVEYGVAETQYF. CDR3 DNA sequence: TGCAGCGTTGAATACGGGGTCGCAGAGACCCAGTACTTC.